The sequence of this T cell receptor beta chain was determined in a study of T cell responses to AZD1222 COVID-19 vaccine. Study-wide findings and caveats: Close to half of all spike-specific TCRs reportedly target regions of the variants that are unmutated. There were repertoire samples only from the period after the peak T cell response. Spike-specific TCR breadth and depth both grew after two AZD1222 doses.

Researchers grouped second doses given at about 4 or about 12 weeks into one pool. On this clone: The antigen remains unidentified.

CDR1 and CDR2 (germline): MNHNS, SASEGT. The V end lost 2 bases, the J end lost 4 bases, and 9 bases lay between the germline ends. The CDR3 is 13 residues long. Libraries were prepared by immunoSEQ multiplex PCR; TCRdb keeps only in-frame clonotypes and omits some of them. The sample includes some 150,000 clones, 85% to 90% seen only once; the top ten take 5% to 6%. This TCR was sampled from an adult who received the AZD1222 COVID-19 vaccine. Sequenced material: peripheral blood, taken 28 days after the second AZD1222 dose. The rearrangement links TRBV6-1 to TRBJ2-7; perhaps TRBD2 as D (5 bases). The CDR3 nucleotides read TGTGCCAGCAGTGAATGGCTAGCTTACGAGCAGTACTTC. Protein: CASSEWLAYEQYF.